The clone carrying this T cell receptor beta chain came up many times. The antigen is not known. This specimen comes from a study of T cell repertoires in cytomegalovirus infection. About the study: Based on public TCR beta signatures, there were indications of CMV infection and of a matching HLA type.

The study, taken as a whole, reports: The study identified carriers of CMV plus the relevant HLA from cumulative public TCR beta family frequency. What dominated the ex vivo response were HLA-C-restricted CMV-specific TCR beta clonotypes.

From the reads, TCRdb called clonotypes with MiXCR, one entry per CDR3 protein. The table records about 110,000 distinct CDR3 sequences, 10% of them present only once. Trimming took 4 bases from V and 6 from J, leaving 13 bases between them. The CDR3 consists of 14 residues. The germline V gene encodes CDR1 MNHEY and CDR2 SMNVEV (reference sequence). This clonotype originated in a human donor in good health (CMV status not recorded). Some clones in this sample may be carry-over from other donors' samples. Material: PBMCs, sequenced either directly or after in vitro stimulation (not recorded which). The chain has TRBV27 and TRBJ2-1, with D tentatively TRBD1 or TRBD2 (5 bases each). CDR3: CASSYDSGPNEQFF. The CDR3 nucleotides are TGTGCCAGCAGTTACGATTCGGGGCCCAATGAGCAGTTCTTC.